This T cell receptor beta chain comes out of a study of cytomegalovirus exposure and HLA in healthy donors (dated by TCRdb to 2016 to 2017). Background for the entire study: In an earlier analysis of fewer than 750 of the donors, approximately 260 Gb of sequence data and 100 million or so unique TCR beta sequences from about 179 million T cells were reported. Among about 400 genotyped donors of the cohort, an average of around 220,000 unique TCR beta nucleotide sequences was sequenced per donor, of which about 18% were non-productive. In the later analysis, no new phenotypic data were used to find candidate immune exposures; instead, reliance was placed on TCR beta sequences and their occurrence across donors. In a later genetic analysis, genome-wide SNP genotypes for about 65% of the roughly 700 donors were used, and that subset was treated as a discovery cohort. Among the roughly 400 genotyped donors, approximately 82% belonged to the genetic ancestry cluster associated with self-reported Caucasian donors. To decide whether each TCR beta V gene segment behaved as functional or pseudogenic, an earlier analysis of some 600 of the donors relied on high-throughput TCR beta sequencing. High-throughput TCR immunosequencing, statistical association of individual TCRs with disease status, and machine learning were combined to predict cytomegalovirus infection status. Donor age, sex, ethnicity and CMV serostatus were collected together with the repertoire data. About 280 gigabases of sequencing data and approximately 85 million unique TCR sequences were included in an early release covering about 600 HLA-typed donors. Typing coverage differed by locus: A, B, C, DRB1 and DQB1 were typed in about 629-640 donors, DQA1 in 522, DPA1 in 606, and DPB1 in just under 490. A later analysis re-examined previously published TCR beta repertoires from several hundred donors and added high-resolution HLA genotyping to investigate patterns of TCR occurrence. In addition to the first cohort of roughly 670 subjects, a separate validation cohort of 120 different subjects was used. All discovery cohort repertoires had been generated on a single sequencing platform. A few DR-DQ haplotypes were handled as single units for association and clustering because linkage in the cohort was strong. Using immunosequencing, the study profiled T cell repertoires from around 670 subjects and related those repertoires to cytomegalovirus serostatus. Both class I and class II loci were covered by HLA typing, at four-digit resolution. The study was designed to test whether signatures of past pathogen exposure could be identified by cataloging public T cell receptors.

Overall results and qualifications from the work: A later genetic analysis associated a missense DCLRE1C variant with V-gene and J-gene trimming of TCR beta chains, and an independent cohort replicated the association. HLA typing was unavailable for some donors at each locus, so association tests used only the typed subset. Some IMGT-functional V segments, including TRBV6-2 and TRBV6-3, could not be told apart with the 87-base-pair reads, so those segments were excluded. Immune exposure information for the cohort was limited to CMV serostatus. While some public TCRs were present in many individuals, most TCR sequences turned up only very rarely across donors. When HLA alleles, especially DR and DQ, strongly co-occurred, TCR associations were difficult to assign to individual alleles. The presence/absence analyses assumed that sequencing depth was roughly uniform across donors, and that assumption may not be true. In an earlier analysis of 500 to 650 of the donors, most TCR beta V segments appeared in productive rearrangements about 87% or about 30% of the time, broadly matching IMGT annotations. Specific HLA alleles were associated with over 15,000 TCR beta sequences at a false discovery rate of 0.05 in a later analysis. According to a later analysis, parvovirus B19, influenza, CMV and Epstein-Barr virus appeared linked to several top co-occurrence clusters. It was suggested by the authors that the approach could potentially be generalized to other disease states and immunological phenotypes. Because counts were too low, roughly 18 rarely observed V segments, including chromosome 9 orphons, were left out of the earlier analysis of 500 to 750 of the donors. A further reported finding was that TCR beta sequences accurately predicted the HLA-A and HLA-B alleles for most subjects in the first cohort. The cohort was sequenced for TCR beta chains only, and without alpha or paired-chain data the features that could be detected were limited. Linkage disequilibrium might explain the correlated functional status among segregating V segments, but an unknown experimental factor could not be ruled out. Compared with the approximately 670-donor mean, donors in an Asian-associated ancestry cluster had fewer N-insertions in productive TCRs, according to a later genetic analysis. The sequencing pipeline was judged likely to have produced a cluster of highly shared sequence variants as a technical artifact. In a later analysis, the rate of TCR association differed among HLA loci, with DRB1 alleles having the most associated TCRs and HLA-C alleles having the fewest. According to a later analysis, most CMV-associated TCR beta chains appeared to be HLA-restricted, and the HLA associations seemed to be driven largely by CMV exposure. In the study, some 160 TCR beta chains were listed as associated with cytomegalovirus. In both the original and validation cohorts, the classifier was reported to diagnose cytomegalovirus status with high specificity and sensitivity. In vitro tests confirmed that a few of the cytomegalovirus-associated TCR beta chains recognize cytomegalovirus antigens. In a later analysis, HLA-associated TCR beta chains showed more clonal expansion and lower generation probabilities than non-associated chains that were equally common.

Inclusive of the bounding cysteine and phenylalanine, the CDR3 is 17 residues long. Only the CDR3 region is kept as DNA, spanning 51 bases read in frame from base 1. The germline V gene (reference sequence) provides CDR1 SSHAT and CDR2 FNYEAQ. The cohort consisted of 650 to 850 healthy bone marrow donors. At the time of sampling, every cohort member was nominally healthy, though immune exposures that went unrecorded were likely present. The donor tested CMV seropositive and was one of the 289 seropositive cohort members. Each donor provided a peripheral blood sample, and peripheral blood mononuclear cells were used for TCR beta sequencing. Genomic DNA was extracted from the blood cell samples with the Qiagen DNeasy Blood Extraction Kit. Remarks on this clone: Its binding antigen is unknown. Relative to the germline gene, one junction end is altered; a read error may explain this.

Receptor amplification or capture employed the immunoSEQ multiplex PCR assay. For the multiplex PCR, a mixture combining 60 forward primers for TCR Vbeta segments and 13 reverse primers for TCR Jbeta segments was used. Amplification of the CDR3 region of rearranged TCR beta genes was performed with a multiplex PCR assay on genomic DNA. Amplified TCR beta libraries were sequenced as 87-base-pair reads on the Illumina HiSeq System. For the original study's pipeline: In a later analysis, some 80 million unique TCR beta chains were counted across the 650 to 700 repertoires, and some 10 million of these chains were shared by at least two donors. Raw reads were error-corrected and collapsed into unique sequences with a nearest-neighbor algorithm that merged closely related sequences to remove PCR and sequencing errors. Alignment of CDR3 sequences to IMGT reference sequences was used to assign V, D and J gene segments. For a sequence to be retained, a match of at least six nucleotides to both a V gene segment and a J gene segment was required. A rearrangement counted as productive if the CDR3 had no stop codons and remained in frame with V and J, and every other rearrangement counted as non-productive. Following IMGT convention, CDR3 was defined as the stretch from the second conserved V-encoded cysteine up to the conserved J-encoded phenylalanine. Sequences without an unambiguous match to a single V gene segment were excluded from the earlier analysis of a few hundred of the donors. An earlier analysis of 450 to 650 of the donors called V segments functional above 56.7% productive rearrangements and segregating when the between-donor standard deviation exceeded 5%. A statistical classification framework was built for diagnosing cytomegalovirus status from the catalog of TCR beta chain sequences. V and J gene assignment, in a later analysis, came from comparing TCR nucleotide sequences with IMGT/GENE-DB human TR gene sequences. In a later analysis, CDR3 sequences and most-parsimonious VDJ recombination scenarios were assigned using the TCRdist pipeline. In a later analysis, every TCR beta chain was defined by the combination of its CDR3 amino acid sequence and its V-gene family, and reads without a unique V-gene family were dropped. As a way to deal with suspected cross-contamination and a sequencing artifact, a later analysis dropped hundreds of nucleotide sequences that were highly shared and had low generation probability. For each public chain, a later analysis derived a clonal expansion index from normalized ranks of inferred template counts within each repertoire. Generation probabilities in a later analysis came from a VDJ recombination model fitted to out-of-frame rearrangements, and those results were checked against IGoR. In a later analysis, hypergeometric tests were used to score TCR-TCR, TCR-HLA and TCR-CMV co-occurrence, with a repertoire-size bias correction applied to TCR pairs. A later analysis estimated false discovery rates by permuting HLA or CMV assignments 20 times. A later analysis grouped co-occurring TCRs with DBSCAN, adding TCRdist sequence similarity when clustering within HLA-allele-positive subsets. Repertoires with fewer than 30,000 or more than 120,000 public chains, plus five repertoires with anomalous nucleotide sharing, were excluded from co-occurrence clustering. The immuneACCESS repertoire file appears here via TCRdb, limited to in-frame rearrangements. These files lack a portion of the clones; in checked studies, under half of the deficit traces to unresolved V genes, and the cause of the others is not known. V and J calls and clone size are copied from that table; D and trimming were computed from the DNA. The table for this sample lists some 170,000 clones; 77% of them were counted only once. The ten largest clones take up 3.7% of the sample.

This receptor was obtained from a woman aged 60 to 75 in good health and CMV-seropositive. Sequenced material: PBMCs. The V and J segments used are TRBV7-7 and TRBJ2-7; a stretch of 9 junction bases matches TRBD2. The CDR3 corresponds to CASSLAGDCGPAYEQYF. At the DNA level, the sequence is TGTGCTAGCAGCTTAGCGGGGGACTGTGGGCCCGCCTACGAGCAGTACTTC.